This is a list of T cell receptor beta chains from one sample in a study of T-cell reconstitution after alpha-beta-depleted transplantation in children. Each CDR3 protein gets one entry after TCRdb re-called the PCR reads with MiXCR. The sample contains about 980,000 distinct CDR3 sequences, 25% to 35% of which appear only once. Sample: PBMCs, mostly from graft donor cells, taken 360 days after TCRalphabeta/CD19-depleted stem cell transplant. The source is a boy under two years old who had a stem cell transplant for SCID, so the T cells may come from the graft donor. Each CDR3 is given with its conserved first and last residue. Each record gives: clone size, J gene, V gene, D gene, CDR3 DNA, CDR3 protein. The D gene is left open where the match is weak. Expanded clones are given a class, and other clones once, few, many or no size at all.

NA,TRBJ2-3,TRBV3-1,NA,TGTGCCAGCAGCCAACATGGGGTAGATACGCAGTATTTT,CASSQHGVDTQYF
NA,TRBJ2-2,TRBV2,NA,TGTGCCAGCATGGGGGGACAGCCGAACACCGGGGAGCTGTTTTTT,CASMGGQPNTGELFF
NA,TRBJ2-1,TRBV5-5,NA,TGTGCCAGCAGCTCTCAAGGGGGCTCCTACAATGAGCAGTTCTTC,CASSSQGGSYNEQFF
few,TRBJ2-3,TRBV20-1,TRBD2,TGCAGTGCTAGTCGTCTAGCGGGGGCCTTAGGCGATACGCAGTATTTT,CSASRLAGALGDTQYF
NA,TRBJ1-4,TRBV27,TRBD1,TGTGCCAGCAGTTCCCCTCAGGGGGCTGTTGATGAAAAACTGTTTTTT,CASSSPQGAVDEKLFF
NA,TRBJ2-2,TRBV24-1,TRBD2,TGTGCCACCAGTGATCACCCCGGGACTAGCGGATTGAACACCGGGGAGCTGTTTTTT,CATSDHPGTSGLNTGELFF
once,TRBJ2-7,TRBV28,TRBD1,TGTGCCAGCAGTTTCGGGACAGACTACTACGAGCAGTACTTC,CASSFGTDYYEQYF
NA,TRBJ1-1,TRBV12-3/TRBV12-4,NA,TGTGCCAGCAGTTTTAGGGGTAAGGTGGTAAACACTGAAGCTTTCTTT,CASSFRGKVVNTEAFF
NA,TRBJ1-1,TRBV20-1,TRBD1,TGCAGTGCCCGGGACAGCTTTTTAATGAACACTGAAGCTTTCTTT,CSARDSFLMNTEAFF
NA,TRBJ2-2,TRBV7-9,TRBD1,TGTGCCAGCAGCCGGACAGGGCTTAGAGCGAACACCGGGGAGCTGTTTTTT,CASSRTGLRANTGELFF
NA,TRBJ2-3,TRBV29-1,TRBD2,TGCAGCGCTATATTGGCGGGGGGGACTGATACGCAGTATTTT,CSAILAGGTDTQYF
many,TRBJ2-7,TRBV6-1,NA,TGTGCCAGCAGTCTCCGGGACGCCTCCTACGAGCAGTACTTC,CASSLRDASYEQYF
NA,TRBJ1-1,TRBV9,NA,TGTGCCGGAACAATTAACACTGAAGCTTTCTTT,CAGTINTEAFF
few,TRBJ2-5,TRBV28,NA,TGTGCCAGCAGTCCATGGGGGCCCATCTCTAAAGAGACCCAGTACTTC,CASSPWGPISKETQYF
many,TRBJ2-5,TRBV20-1,NA,TGCAGTGCTCCGGGACTCCCAAGTGGGACCCAGTACTTC,CSAPGLPSGTQYF
few,TRBJ2-2,TRBV29-1,NA,TGCAGCGTTGTCCTGGTGAACACCGGGGAGCTGTTTTTT,CSVVLVNTGELFF
NA,TRBJ2-5,TRBV6-1,NA,TGTGCCAGCAGAATAAGCGGATCTCAAGAGACCCAGTACTTC,CASRISGSQETQYF
many,TRBJ2-7,TRBV5-1,TRBD1,TGCGCCAGCAGCTTGGACCGGGACAGCGTCTACGAGCAGTACTTC,CASSLDRDSVYEQYF
few,TRBJ2-7,TRBV13,NA,TGTGCCAGCAACTCCTGGCGGGATAACAGTGACCGGCCTGAGACCCTTCCCTACGAGCAGTACTTC,CASNSWRDNSDRPETLPYEQYF
few,TRBJ1-1,TRBV7-2,NA,TGTGCCAGCAGCTTAAGGCCCCGGCCCCTGGGGAACACTGAAGCTTTCTTT,CASSLRPRPLGNTEAFF
NA,TRBJ2-7,TRBV12-3/TRBV12-4,TRBD1,TGTGCCAGCAGTCTCGGGGACAGGGACTCCTACGAGCAGTACTTC,CASSLGDRDSYEQYF
NA,TRBJ2-1,TRBV11-2,NA,TGTGCCAGCAGCTGGAAATCGGGACTCCCCAATGAGCAGTTCTTC,CASSWKSGLPNEQFF
NA,TRBJ2-5,TRBV12-3/TRBV12-4,TRBD1,TGTGCCAGCAGGAAGACAGGGGGAGAGACCCAGTACTTC,CASRKTGGETQYF
NA,TRBJ2-5,TRBV20-1,NA,TGCAGTGCCAGCTTTGTAGGGGAAGAGACCCAGTACTTC,CSASFVGEETQYF
many,TRBJ2-2,TRBV5-1,NA,TGCGCCAGCAGCTTCTACAGGGCGATGAACACCGGGGAGCTGTTTTTT,CASSFYRAMNTGELFF
NA,TRBJ2-7,TRBV20-1,NA,TGCAGTGCTAGTTTTAGGGAATCCTACGAGCAGTACTTC,CSASFRESYEQYF
NA,TRBJ2-2,TRBV29-1,TRBD2,TGCAGCGTGGGGACTAGCGGCGCCGGGGAGCTGTTTTTT,CSVGTSGAGELFF
NA,TRBJ1-3,TRBV4-2,TRBD1,TGTGCCAGCAGCCAAGATCTGACAGGGCCGGCTGGAAACACCATATATTTT,CASSQDLTGPAGNTIYF
many,TRBJ2-1,TRBV6-4,NA,TGTGCCAGCAGTGACTCGCCGGCGGGTGAGCAGTTCTTC,CASSDSPAGEQFF